Presented here are 18 T cell receptor beta chains from one specimen sequenced in a study of CD8 T cells in ankylosing spondylitis. Each CDR3 protein gets one entry after TCRdb re-called the 5' RACE reads with MiXCR. The sample lists about 240,000 distinct CDR3 sequences, 8% to 9.5% occurring once. Source material: blood, either unsorted or a sorted T cell fraction (not recorded which). The receptors derive from a male donor with ankylosing spondylitis or in good health (not recorded which).

This clonotype showed up many times. This rearrangement joins TRBV20-1 to TRBJ2-2; 7 bases line up with TRBD2. V shed 2 bases, J shed 4 bases, and the junction held 7 bases outside the gene matches. Looked up from germline, CDR1 is DFQATT and CDR2 is SNEGSKA (reference sequence). The CDR3 has 15 amino acids. CDR3 protein: CSARPYSGSTGELFF. Written as DNA, the CDR3 is TGCAGTGCTAGACCCTATAGCGGGTCCACCGGGGAGCTGTTTTTT.

The chain couples TRBV20-1 to TRBJ2-3; 7 bases agree with TRBD2. Per germline, CDR1 DFQATT and CDR2 SNEGSKA (reference sequence). The CDR3 is made up of 19 amino acids. V shed 0 bases, J shed 2 bases, and the junction held 17 bases outside the gene matches. In DNA form, the CDR3 reads TGCAGTGCTAGAGACCCCCTCCGGGACTGGGGGGGGGTCACAGATACGCAGTATTTT. Amino acids: CSARDPLRDWGGVTDTQYF.

This clonotype was seen ten or more times. In DNA, the CDR3 is TGTGCCAGCAGTTCTTACGGGACAGCTTATGGCTACACCTTC. It specifies CASSSYGTAYGYTF. This chain links TRBV27 with TRBJ1-2; 7 positions match TRBD1. Germline V gene sequence: CDR1 MNHEY, CDR2 SMNVEV (reference sequence). The CDR3 contains 14 residues. Trimming cost V 4 bases and J 5 bases; bases outside gene matches: 7.

In this sample, this clonotype turned up many times. This rearrangement joins TRBV12-3 or TRBV12-4 to TRBJ2-3, with TRBD1 matching over 8 bases. The CDR3 sequence is 15 residues long. V was pared by 6 bases and J by 2 bases, with 7 bases of the junction left unmatched. CDR3 sequence: CASSLRDRPTDTQYF. The CDR3 region has the DNA TGTGCCAGCAGCCTTCGGGACAGGCCCACAGATACGCAGTATTTT.

This clonotype has at least ten counts. This chain links TRBV27 with TRBJ1-1; D remains ambiguous. In germline, CDR1 is MNHEY, CDR2 SMNVEV (reference sequence). The germline V and J ends were trimmed by 4 bases and 6 bases, with 9 bases remaining between them. The CDR3 covers 12 residues. The CDR3 protein is CASSWAGPEAFF. Here the CDR3 DNA reads TGTGCCAGCAGTTGGGCCGGGCCTGAAGCTTTCTTT.

This clonotype has ten or more counts. The chain combines TRBV20-1 with TRBJ2-1, with TRBD2 identical over 7 bases. Germline CDR1 reads DFQATT; CDR2 reads SNEGSKA (reference sequence). CDR3 length: 14 amino acids. The trim removed 5 bases at V and 3 bases at J, leaving 7 bases unmatched. The CDR3: CSAGIGTNYNEQFF. The CDR3 nucleotides read TGCAGTGCTGGAATAGGGACTAACTACAATGAGCAGTTCTTC.

In its sample, this clonotype was seen a few times. The junction does not match germline at one end; this may be a read error. The rearrangement joins TRBV10-3 to TRBJ2-1; no definite D call. The CDR3 totals 11 residues. CDR1 ENHRY and CDR2 SYGVKD come from the germline V gene. CDR3 sequence reads: CAIRDSYEQFF. Written as DNA, the CDR3 is TGTGCCATCCGTGACTCCTATGAGCAGTTCTTC.

This clonotype was counted ten times or more. The chain uses TRBV12-3 or TRBV12-4 and TRBJ2-5; 8 bases are shared with TRBD2. The CDR3 loop spans 14 amino acids. V gave up 5 bases and J gave up 1 base; unmatched junction bases: 3. The CDR3 protein is CASSPGGAQETQYF. The CDR3 DNA sequence: TGTGCCAGCAGTCCCGGGGGGGCCCAAGAGACCCAGTACTTC.

This clonotype came up many times. This sequence joins TRBV24-1 and TRBJ2-1; the D is unclear. Trimming cost V 4 bases and J 3 bases, with 9 bases left between them. CDR3 size: 14 residues. CDR1 is KGHDR and CDR2 is SFDVKD in the germline V gene. The CDR3 nucleotides are TGTGCCACCAGTGACCACCCAGACTACAATGAGCAGTTCTTC. It codes for CATSDHPDYNEQFF.

At least ten counts were recorded for this clonotype. The rearrangement links TRBV12-3 or TRBV12-4 to TRBJ2-7, with a weak D call TRBD1 (5 bases). Trimming removed 3 bases from V and 1 base from J, with 7 bases in between. This CDR3 contains 13 residues. The CDR3 region has the DNA TGTGCCAGCAGTTTTCCAGGGTCCTACGAGCAGTACTTC. This codes for CASSFPGSYEQYF.

This clonotype was detected many times. The chain joins TRBV11-2 to TRBJ1-2; D gene uncertain. The CDR3 contains 14 residues. The germline V and J ends were trimmed by 0 bases and 3 bases, with 8 bases remaining between them. Germline V CDR1 and CDR2: SGHAT, FQNNGV. CDR3 in amino acids: CASSLDLSYYGYTF. The CDR3 DNA reads as TGTGCCAGCAGCTTAGATCTCAGCTACTATGGCTACACCTTC.

This clonotype was detected many times. This rearrangement joins TRBV15 to TRBJ2-3; 13 positions agree with TRBD2. CDR3 size: 16 residues. The V gene end was trimmed by 1 base and the J gene end by 3 bases; junction bases not matched to a gene: 1. CDR1 is LNHNV and CDR2 is YYDKDF in the germline V gene (reference sequence). The DNA of the CDR3 is TGTGCCACCAGCAGAGCACTAGCGGGAGGGACAGATACGCAGTATTTT. Its translation: CATSRALAGGTDTQYF.

This clonotype was recorded a few times. The chain carries TRBV3-2 and TRBJ2-6; TRBD1 reflects the table's D call only, with no check against the DNA. TRBV3-2 is described as a pseudogene. The CDR3 consists of 15 residues. This CDR3 is CASCQGQTGANVLTF. The CDR3 nucleotides are TGTGCCAGCTGCCAAGGACAGACTGGGGCCAACGTCCTGACTTTC.

CDR3: CSVGKAPGYTEAFF. DNA for the CDR3: TGCAGTGTGGGTAAGGCTCCTGGCTACACTGAAGCTTTCTTT. The V call is TRBV20-1, the J call TRBJ1-1; D remains ambiguous. Trimming shortened V by 7 bases and J by 3 bases, and 18 bases separated the two germline ends. In germline, CDR1 is DFQATT, CDR2 SNEGSKA (reference sequence). CDR3 length: 14 residues.

The chain recombines TRBV5-6 with TRBJ1-2, with D possibly being TRBD1 (5 bases). Trimming cost V 6 bases and J 5 bases, with 14 bases left between them. Per the germline V gene, CDR1 is SGHDT and CDR2 is YYEEEE. CDR3 size: 13 residues. The CDR3 nucleotides are TGTGCCAGCACAGCAGGACAAGAATATGGCTACACCTTC. This sequence encodes CASTAGQEYGYTF.

This clonotype was seen ten or more times. This rearrangement joins TRBV10-3 to TRBJ2-1; no clear D. CDR3 length: 11 amino acids. The germline V and J ends were trimmed by 4 bases and 10 bases, with 8 bases remaining between them. Germline V gives CDR1 ENHRY, CDR2 SYGVKD. The CDR3 DNA reads as TGTGCCATCAGTGCGGACGCCGAGCAGTTCTTC. Translated, it gives CAISADAEQFF.

This clonotype was observed many times. V gene TRBV27 combines with J gene TRBJ1-2; TRBD1 might be the D (5 bases). Germline assignment: CDR1 MNHEY and CDR2 SMNVEV (reference sequence). V was pared by 6 bases and J by 3 bases, with 23 bases between. The CDR3 runs 17 residues. The CDR3 spells CASSSSLGTSQYYGYTF. The CDR3 nucleotides read TGTGCCAGCAGCTCATCCCTAGGGACTTCACAATACTATGGCTACACCTTC.

The sample holds many counts of this clonotype. The genes are TRBV3-1 and TRBJ2-1; 12 nucleotides line up with TRBD2. V lost 5 bases to trimming and J lost 4 bases; unmatched junction nucleotides: 3. Germline-derived CDR1 and CDR2 are LGHDT and YNNKEL (reference sequence). CDR3 length: 15 amino acids. The CDR3 DNA is TGTGCCAGCAGCGCACTAGCGGGAGGTTACAATGAGCAGTTCTTC. Amino acid sequence: CASSALAGGYNEQFF.